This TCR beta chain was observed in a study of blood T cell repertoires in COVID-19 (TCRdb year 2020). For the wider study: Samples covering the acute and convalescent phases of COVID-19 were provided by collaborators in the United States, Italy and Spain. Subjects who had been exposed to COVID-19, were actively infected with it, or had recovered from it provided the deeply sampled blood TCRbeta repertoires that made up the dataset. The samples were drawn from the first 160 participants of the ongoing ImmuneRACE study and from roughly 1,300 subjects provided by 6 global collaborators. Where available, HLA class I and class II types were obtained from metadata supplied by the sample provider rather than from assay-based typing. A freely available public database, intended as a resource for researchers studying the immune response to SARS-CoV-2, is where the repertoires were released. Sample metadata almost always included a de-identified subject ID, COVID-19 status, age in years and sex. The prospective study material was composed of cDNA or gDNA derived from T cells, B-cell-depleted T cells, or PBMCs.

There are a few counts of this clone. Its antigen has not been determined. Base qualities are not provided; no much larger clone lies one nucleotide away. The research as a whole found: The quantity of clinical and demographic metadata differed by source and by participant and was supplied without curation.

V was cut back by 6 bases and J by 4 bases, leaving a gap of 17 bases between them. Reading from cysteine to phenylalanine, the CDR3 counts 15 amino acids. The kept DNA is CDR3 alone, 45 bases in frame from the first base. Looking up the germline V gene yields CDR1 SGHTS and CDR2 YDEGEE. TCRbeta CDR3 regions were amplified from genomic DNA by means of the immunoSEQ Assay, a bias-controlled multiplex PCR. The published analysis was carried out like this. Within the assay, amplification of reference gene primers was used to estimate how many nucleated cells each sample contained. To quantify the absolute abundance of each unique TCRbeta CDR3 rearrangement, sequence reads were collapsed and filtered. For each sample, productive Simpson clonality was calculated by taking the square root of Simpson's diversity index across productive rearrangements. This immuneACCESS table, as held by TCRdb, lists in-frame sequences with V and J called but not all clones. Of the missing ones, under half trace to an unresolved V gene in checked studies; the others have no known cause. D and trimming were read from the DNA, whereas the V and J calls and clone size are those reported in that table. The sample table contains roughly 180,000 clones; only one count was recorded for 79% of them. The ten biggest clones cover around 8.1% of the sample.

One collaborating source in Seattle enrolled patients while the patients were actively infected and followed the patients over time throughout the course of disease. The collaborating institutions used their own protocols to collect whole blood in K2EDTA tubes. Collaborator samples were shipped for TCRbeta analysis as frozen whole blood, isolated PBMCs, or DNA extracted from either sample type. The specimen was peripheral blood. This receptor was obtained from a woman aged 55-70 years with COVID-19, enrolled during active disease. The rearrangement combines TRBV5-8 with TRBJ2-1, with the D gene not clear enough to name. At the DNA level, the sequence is TGTGCCAGCACCCCCCGAATCGACACTTACAATGAGCAGTTCTTC. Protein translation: CASTPRIDTYNEQFF.